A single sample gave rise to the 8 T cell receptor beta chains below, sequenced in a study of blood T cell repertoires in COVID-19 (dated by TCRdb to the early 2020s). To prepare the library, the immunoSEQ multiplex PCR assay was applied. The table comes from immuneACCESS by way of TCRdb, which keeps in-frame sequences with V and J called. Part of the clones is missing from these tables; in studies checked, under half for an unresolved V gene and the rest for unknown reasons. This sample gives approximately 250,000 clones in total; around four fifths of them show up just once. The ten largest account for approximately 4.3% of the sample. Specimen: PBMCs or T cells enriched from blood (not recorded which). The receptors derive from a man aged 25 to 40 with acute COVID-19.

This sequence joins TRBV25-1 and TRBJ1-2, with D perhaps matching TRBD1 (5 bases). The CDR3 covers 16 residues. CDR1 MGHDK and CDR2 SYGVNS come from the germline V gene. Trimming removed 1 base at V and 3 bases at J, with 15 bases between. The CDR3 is CASSELGAGQDYGYTF. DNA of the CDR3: TGTGCCAGCAGTGAATTAGGGGCAGGTCAGGACTATGGCTACACCTTC.

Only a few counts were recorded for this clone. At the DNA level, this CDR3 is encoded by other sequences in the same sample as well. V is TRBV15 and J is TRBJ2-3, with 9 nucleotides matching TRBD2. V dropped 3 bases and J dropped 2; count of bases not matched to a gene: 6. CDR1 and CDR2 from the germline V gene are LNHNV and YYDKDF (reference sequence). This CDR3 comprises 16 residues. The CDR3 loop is CATSRGGGRATDTQYF. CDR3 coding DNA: TGTGCCACCAGCAGGGGGGGCGGGAGGGCCACAGATACGCAGTATTTT.

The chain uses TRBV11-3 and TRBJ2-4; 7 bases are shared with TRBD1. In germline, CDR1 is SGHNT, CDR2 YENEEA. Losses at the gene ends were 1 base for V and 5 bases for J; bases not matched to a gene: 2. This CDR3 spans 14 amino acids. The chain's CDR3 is CASSLGDSQNIQYF. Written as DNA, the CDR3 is TGTGCCAGCAGCTTAGGGGACAGCCAAAACATTCAGTACTTC.

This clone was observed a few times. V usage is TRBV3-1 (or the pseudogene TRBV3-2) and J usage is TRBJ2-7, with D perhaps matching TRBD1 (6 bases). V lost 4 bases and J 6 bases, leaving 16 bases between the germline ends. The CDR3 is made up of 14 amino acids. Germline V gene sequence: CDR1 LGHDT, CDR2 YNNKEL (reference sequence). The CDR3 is CASSRDETGREQYV. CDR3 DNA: TGTGCCAGCAGCCGAGATGAGACAGGCCGCGAGCAGTACGTC.

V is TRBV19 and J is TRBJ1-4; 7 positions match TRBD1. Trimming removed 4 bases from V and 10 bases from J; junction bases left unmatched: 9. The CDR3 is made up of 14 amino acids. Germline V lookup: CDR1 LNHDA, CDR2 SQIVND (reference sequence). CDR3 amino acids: CASSSRDRQGKLFF. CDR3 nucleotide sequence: TGTGCCAGTAGTAGCAGGGACCGACAGGGAAAACTGTTTTTT.

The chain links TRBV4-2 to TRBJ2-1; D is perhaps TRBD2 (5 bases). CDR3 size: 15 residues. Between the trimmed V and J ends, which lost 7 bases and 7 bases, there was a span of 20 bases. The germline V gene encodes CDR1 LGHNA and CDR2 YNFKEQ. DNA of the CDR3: TGTGCCAGCACCCGAGAGGGCGGGCACAGTAATGAGCAGTTCTTC. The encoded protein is CASTREGGHSNEQFF.

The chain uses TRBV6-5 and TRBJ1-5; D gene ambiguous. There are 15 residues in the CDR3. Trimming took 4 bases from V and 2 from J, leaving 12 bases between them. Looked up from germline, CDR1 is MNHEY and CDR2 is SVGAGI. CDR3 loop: CASSSSNSGNQPQHF. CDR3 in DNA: TGTGCCAGCAGTTCCAGTAATTCCGGCAATCAGCCCCAGCATTTT.

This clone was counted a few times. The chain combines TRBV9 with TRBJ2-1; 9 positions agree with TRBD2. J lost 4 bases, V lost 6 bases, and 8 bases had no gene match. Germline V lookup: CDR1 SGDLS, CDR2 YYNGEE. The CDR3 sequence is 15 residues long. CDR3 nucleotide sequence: TGTGCCAGCACCGTTGGGAGCGGGGGGTACAATGAGCAGTTCTTC. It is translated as CASTVGSGGYNEQFF.